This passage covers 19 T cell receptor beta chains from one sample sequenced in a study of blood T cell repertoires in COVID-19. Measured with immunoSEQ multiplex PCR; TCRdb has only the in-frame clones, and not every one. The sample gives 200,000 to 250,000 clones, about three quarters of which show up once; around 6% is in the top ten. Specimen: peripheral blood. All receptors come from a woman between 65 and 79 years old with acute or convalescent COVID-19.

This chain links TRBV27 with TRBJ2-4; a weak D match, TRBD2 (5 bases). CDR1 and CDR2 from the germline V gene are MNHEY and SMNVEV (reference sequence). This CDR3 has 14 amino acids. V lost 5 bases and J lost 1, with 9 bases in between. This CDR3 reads CASSPRRAKNIQYF. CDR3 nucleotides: TGTGCCAGCAGTCCGAGGAGGGCCAAAAACATTCAGTACTTC.

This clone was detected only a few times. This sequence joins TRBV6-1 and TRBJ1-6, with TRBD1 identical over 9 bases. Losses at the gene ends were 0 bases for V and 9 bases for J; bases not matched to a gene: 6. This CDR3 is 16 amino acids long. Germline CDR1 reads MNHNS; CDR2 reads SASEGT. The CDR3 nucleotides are TGTGCCAGCAGTGAAGCGTCGTCACAGGGGGCTTCACCCCTCCACTTT. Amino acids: CASSEASSQGASPLHF.

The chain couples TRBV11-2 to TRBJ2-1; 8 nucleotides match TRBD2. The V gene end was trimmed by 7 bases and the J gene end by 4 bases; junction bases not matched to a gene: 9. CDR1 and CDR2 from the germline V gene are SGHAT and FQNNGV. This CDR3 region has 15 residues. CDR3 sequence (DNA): TGTGCCAGCACTCCCGGGTCTAGCGGGTACAATGAGCAGTTCTTC. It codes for CASTPGSSGYNEQFF.

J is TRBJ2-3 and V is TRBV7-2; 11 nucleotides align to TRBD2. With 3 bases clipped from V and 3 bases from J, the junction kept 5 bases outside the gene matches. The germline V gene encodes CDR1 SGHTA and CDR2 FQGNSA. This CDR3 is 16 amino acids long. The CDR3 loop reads CASSFKLAGGTDTQYF. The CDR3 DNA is TGTGCCAGCAGCTTTAAGCTAGCGGGAGGAACAGATACGCAGTATTTT.

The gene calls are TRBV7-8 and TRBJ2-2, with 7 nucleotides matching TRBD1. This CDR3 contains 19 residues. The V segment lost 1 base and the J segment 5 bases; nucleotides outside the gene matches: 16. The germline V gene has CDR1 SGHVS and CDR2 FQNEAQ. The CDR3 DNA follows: TGTGCCAGCAGCTTAGTAGGGGCCCGACAGGGTGTGTCGACCGGGGAGCTGTTTTTT. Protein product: CASSLVGARQGVSTGELFF.

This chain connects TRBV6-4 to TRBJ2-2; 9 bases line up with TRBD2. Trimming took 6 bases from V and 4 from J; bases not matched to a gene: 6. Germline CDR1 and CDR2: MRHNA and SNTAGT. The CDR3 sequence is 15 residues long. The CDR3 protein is CASSTGTSSTGELFF. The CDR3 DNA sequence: TGTGCCAGCAGCACCGGGACTAGCTCCACCGGGGAGCTGTTTTTT.

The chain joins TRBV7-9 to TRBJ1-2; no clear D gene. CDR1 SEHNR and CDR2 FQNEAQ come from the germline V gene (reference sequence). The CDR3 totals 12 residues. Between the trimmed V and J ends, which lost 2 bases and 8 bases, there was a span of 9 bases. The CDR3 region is CASSLSRSGYTF. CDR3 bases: TGTGCCAGCAGCTTAAGCAGGTCCGGCTACACCTTC. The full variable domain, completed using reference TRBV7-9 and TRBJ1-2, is DTGVSQNPRHKITKRGQNVTFRCDPISEHNRLYWYRQTLGQGPEFLTYFQNEAQLEKSRLLSDRFSAERPKGSFSTLEIQRTEQGDSAMYLCASSLSRSGYTFGSGTRLTVV.

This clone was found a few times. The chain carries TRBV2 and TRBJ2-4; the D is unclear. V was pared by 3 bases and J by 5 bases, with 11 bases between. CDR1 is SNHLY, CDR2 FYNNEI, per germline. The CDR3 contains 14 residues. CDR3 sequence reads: CASSDRLTQNIQYF. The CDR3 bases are TGTGCCAGCAGTGACCGCCTAACGCAAAACATTCAGTACTTC.

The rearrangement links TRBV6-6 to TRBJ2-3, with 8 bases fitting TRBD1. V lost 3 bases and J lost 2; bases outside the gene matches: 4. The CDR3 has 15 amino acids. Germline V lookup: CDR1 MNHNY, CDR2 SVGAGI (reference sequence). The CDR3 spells CASSYRQGATDTQYF. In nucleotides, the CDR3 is TGTGCCAGCAGTTATAGGCAGGGGGCCACAGATACGCAGTATTTT.

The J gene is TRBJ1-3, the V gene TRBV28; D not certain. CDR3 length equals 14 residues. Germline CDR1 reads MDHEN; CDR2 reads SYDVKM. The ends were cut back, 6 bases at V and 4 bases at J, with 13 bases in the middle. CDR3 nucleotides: TGTGCCAGCAGCCCCCCCGTGAGAGGAAACACCATATATTTT. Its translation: CASSPPVRGNTIYF. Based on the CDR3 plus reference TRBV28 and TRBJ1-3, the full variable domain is DVKVTQSSRYLVKRTGEKVFLECVQDMDHENMFWYRQDPGLGLRLIYFSYDVKMKEKGDIPEGYSVSREKKERFSLILESASTNQTSMYLCASSPPVRGNTIYFGEGSWLTVV.

The CDR3 sequence: CASSLDGKIPPYEQYF. The CDR3 DNA sequence: TGCGCCAGCAGCTTGGACGGTAAGATTCCCCCCTACGAGCAGTACTTC. The chain employs TRBV5-1 and TRBJ2-7; D remains unclear. Deletions cut 0 bases from V and 2 bases from J, with 15 bases between. The CDR3 runs to 16 residues. Germline CDR1 reads SGHRS; CDR2 reads YFSETQ.

The CDR3 loop reads CASSLRSQGENTGELFF. In DNA form, the CDR3 reads TGTGCCAGCAGTTTAAGGTCCCAGGGGGAGAACACCGGGGAGCTGTTTTTT. The chain employs TRBV28 and TRBJ2-2; TRBD1 agrees at 7 bases. Germline V lookup: CDR1 MDHEN, CDR2 SYDVKM. The CDR3 spans 17 residues. Losses at the gene ends were 2 bases for V and 1 base for J; bases not matched to a gene: 7.

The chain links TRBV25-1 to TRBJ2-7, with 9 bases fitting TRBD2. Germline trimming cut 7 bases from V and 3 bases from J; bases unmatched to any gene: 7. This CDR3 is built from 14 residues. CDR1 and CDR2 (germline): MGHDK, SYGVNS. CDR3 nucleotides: TGTGCCAGCACCGAGGCGGGAGGGGGCTACGAGCAGTACTTC. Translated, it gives CASTEAGGGYEQYF.

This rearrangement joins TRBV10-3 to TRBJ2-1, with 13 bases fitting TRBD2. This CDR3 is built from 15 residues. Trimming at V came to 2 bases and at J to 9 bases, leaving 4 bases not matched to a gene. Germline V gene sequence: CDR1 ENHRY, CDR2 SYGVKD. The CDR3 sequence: CAISEGLAGVGEQFF. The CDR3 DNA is TGTGCCATCAGTGAGGGACTAGCGGGAGTTGGTGAGCAGTTCTTC.

CDR3 DNA sequence: TGTGCCAGTAGTATCTCACAGGTCGGAGAGCAGTTCTTC. Its protein is CASSISQVGEQFF. The rearrangement links TRBV19 to TRBJ2-1; a possible D gene is TRBD1 (5 bases). The germline V gene has CDR1 LNHDA and CDR2 SQIVND (reference sequence). This CDR3 has 13 residues. Trimming stripped 3 bases from V and 10 bases from J, with 13 bases between.

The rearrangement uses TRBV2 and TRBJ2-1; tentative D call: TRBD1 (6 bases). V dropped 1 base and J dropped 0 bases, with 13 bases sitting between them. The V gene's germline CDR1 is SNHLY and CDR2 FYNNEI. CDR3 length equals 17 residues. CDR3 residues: CASSEGVGAISYNEQFF. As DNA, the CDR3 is TGTGCCAGCAGTGAAGGAGTGGGGGCGATCTCCTACAATGAGCAGTTCTTC.

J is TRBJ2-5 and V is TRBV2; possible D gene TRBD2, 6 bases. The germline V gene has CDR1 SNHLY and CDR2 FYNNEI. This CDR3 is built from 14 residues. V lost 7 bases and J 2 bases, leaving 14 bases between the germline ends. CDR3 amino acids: CASTRTNLQETQYF. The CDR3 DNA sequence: TGTGCCAGCACCAGGACTAACCTACAAGAGACCCAGTACTTC.

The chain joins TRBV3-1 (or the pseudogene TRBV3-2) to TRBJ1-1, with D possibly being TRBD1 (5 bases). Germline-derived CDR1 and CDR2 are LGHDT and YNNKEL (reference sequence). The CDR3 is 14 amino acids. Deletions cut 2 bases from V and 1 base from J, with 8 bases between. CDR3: CASSQRGTNTEAFF. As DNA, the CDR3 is TGTGCCAGCAGCCAACGGGGGACGAACACTGAAGCTTTCTTT.

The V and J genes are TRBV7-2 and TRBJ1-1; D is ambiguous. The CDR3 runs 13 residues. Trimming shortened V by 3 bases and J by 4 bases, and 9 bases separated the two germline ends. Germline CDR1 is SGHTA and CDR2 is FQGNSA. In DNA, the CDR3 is TGTGCCAGCAGCTTGGTGGCGGGCACTGAAGCTTTCTTT. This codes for CASSLVAGTEAFF.